These T cell receptor beta chains were read from a single sample in a study of siplizumab effects on memory and regulatory T cells. Measured with immunoSEQ multiplex PCR; TCRdb has only the in-frame clones, and not every one. The sample includes about 100,000 clones, around 90% of them seen just once. The sample comprised non-Treg CD4+ T cells sorted from blood. The source of these receptors is a human donor in good health. CDR3s include the opening cysteine and the closing phenylalanine or tryptophan. D genes are given only for firm matches. A row's size may be missing; if present it is once, few, many or a size class.

>NA|TRBD1|TRBJ1-2|TRBV19
TGTGCCAGTAGACCGGGACAGAGTGGCTACACCTTC
CASRPGQSGYTF
>NA|NA|TRBJ1-2|TRBV5-8
TGTGCCAGCAGCTTGATCGGAGGCTACACCTTC
CASSLIGGYTF
>NA|NA|TRBJ1-1|TRBV29-1
TGCAGCGCCAGAAGCGGTACTGAAGCTTTCTTT
CSARSGTEAFF
>NA|NA|TRBJ2-3|TRBV6-5
TGTGCCAGCAGTTACTCGGGGGGAAGCACAGATACGCAGTATTTT
CASSYSGGSTDTQYF
>NA|NA|TRBJ2-3|TRBV7-9
TGTGCCAGCAGCAGGGGACGGCTAGAGACAGATACGCAGTATTTT
CASSRGRLETDTQYF
>NA|TRBD1|TRBJ1-2|TRBV10-3
TGTGCCATCACCGAAGTCCCGGGACAGGGGGCGGTTGGCTACACCTTC
CAITEVPGQGAVGYTF
>NA|TRBD1|TRBJ1-4|TRBV7-2
TGTGCCAGCAGCCGTTCCGGGACAGGGGATGAAAAACTGTTTTTT
CASSRSGTGDEKLFF
>once|NA|TRBJ1-1|TRBV18
TGTGCCAGCTCCCTCGACAAGAACACTGAAGCTTTCTTT
CASSLDKNTEAFF
>few|NA|TRBJ2-2|TRBV2
TGTGCCAGCAGTGGGCATCCGAACACCGGGGAGCTGTTTTTT
CASSGHPNTGELFF
>NA|TRBD1|TRBJ1-4|TRBV5-4
TGTGCCAGCAGCTTTTCTCTACAGGGGGGAGACGGCGAAAAACTGTTTTTT
CASSFSLQGGDGEKLFF
>NA|NA|TRBJ1-3|TRBV6-1
TGTGCCAGCTTCTTGGGGGTCTCTGGAAACACCATATATTTT
CASFLGVSGNTIYF
>NA|NA|TRBJ2-5|TRBV12-5
TGTGCTAGTGGTTTTAACCAAGAGACCCAGTACTTC
CASGFNQETQYF
>NA|NA|TRBJ2-1|TRBV19
TGTGCCAGTAGTAGCGGGACCTACAATGAGCAGTTCTTC
CASSSGTYNEQFF
>NA|NA|TRBJ2-7|TRBV7-2
TGTGCCAGCACGGGGCAGAATTCCTACGAGCAGTACTTC
CASTGQNSYEQYF
>NA|NA|TRBJ2-1|TRBV6-5
TGTGCCAGCAGTTACTCCTCACAGGGATCCTACAATGAGCAGTTCTTC
CASSYSSQGSYNEQFF
>NA|TRBD2|TRBJ2-5|TRBV9
TGTGCCAGCAGCCCTACTAGCGGGACGGAGACCCAGTACTTC
CASSPTSGTETQYF
>NA|NA|TRBJ2-7|TRBV7-3
TGTGCCAGCAGCTTAACAGGGAACCTGGAGCAGTACTTC
CASSLTGNLEQYF
>NA|TRBD2|TRBJ2-7|TRBV30
TGTGCCTGGAGTGTAAAGCGGGACTCCTACGAGCAGTACTTC
CAWSVKRDSYEQYF
>NA|NA|TRBJ1-5|TRBV29-1
TGCAGCGTGGAGGACAATAGCAATCAGCCCCAGCATTTT
CSVEDNSNQPQHF
>NA|TRBD1|TRBJ2-1|TRBV30
TGTGCCTGGGTGCCGGGACAGGGACTTAATGAGCAGTTCTTC
CAWVPGQGLNEQFF
>NA|NA|TRBJ1-2|TRBV7-8
TGTGCCAGCAGCTCCTCTAACTATGGCTACACCTTC
CASSSSNYGYTF
>few|NA|TRBJ2-7|TRBV27
TGTGCCAGCAGTTTCACGACCCATTCCTACGAGCAGTACTTC
CASSFTTHSYEQYF
>NA|NA|TRBJ1-2|TRBV25-1
TGTGCCAGCAGTGCCAGGGTAGGGAGAGGGGGCTACACCTTC
CASSARVGRGGYTF
>NA|NA|TRBJ2-6|TRBV6-1
TGTGCCAGCAGTGAAGGGCTCTCTGGGGCCAACGTCCTGACTTTC
CASSEGLSGANVLTF
>NA|NA|TRBJ1-5|TRBV5-1
TGCGCCAGCAGCTTAACCGGGACCACCAGTCAGCCCCAGCATTTT
CASSLTGTTSQPQHF
>NA|TRBD2|TRBJ2-2|TRBV4-1
TGCGCCAGCAGCCCGAGACTAGCGGGGAACACCGGGGAGCTGTTTTTT
CASSPRLAGNTGELFF
>few|NA|TRBJ1-1|TRBV5-1
TGCGCCAGCAGGACAGAGATGAACACTGAAGCTTTCTTT
CASRTEMNTEAFF
>once|NA|TRBJ1-5|TRBV19
TGTGCCAGTAGTATAAATGCCGGGCAGCCCCAGCATTTT
CASSINAGQPQHF
>NA|NA|TRBJ1-1|TRBV14
TGTGCCAGCAGCCTCATGGTAGGGCATAAACTCCCCACTGAAGCTTTCTTT
CASSLMVGHKLPTEAFF
>NA|TRBD1|TRBJ2-1|TRBV5-1
TGCGCCAGCAGCCCCCTGACAGGGGACAATGAGCAGTTCTTC
CASSPLTGDNEQFF
>NA|NA|TRBJ2-2|TRBV19
TGTGCCAGTAGTACAGCGGGCCCAACCGGGGAGCTGTTTTTT
CASSTAGPTGELFF
>NA|TRBD2|TRBJ2-1|TRBV9
TGTGCCAGCAGCGTAGCGGTCGGACTAGCGGGAGGGGACAATGAGCAGTTCTTC
CASSVAVGLAGGDNEQFF
>NA|NA|TRBJ1-5|TRBV6-5
TGTGCCAGCAGTCCATCCGTGGTGATCAATCAGCCCCAGCATTTT
CASSPSVVINQPQHF
>NA|TRBD1|TRBJ1-2|TRBV18
TGTGCCAGCTCACCTGACAGGGCCTATGGCTACACCTTC
CASSPDRAYGYTF
>NA|NA|TRBJ2-4|TRBV7-8
TGTGCCAGCGGGTCGGCAGGGGTAAACATTCAGTACTTC
CASGSAGVNIQYF
>many|TRBD1|TRBJ1-2|TRBV4-1
TGCGCCAGCAGCTCGAACAGGGGGCGGGATGGCTACACCTTC
CASSSNRGRDGYTF
>once|NA|TRBJ1-3|TRBV5-1
TGCGCCAGCAGCAATGGGGCCGCAGGAAACACCATATATTTT
CASSNGAAGNTIYF
>NA|NA|TRBJ1-1|TRBV13
TGTGCCAGCAGCTTATCAGGGTGGACTGAAGCTTTCTTT
CASSLSGWTEAFF
>NA|TRBD2|TRBJ2-2|TRBV7-3
TGTGCCAGCAGCTTAGAAGTCGGGAGGGCGAACACCGGGGAGCTGTTTTTT
CASSLEVGRANTGELFF
>once|NA|TRBJ2-5|TRBV5-1
TGCGCCAGCAGCGAAGGGATCGACCAAGAGACCCAGTACTTC
CASSEGIDQETQYF
>NA|TRBD1|TRBJ2-6|TRBV19
TGTGCCAGTAGTCCCGGGACAGGGCCTGGGGCCAACGTCCTGACTTTC
CASSPGTGPGANVLTF
>NA|TRBD2|TRBJ2-2|TRBV28
TGTGCCAGCAGTCGACTAGCGGGAGATCGCACCGGGGAGCTGTTTTTT
CASSRLAGDRTGELFF